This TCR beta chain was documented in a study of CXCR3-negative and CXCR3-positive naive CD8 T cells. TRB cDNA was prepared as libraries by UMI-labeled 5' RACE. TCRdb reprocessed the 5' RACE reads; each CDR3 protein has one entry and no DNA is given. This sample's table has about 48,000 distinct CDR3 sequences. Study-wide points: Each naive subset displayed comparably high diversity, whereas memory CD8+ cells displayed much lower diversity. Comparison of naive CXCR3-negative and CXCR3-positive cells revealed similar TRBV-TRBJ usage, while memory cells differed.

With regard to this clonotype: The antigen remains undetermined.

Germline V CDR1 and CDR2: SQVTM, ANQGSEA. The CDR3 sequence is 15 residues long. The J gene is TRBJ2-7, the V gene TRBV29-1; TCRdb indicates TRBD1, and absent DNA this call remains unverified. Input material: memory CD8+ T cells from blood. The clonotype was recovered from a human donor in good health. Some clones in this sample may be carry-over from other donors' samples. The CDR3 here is CSVEDRVGVDYEQYF.